The 18 T cell receptor beta chains reported below all come from one sample, sequenced in a study of T cells in Graves' hyperthyroidism and ophthalmopathy. Template material for amplifying TCR beta CDR3 regions consisted of RNA transcripts. In the first-round RT-PCR of the TCR CDR3, the HTBI primer set was used. From the multiplex PCR reads, TCRdb called clonotypes with MiXCR, one entry per CDR3 protein. The sample has 330,000 or so distinct CDR3 sequences, 15% to 20% seen once. Sequenced: blood. Every receptor here comes from a woman aged 40 to 49 with Graves' ophthalmopathy.

There are many counts of this clonotype. The rearrangement joins TRBV10-3 to TRBJ1-5; D is uncertain. The CDR3 contains 13 residues. V was clipped by 3 bases and J by 4 bases, with 7 bases between them. Germline V lookup: CDR1 ENHRY, CDR2 SYGVKD. This CDR3 reads CAISDPGNQPQHF. In nucleotides, the CDR3 is TGTGCCATCAGTGATCCGGGGAATCAGCCCCAGCATTTT.

In its sample, this clonotype was seen a few times. A read error may account for a junction end that differs from germline. The gene calls are TRBV6-1 and TRBJ2-3; 9 bases are shared with TRBD1. The germline gives CDR1 MNHNS, CDR2 SASEGT. The CDR3 contains 14 residues. In nucleotides, the CDR3 is TGTGTCAGCGGAACAGGGGGCGTGACAGATACGCAGTATTTT. Its protein product is CVSGTGGVTDTQYF.

At least ten counts were recorded for this clonotype. The rearrangement joins TRBV5-1 to TRBJ2-7; D might be TRBD1 (6 bases). Per the germline V gene, CDR1 is SGHRS and CDR2 is YFSETQ. V dropped 0 bases and J dropped 3 bases, with 13 bases sitting between them. This CDR3 is 15 amino acids long. CDR3 protein: CASSLAAGVHYEQYF. CDR3 in DNA: TGCGCCAGCAGCTTGGCCGCAGGGGTTCACTACGAGCAGTACTTC.

This clonotype was counted ten times or more. This may come from a read error, since a much larger clone is one base off. This rearrangement joins TRBV28 to TRBJ1-5; D is undetermined. CDR3 length: 11 residues. Per germline, CDR1 MDHEN and CDR2 SYDVKM. Deletions cut 5 bases from V and 4 bases from J, with 3 bases between. As DNA, the CDR3 is TGTGCCAGCAGTAAGAATCAGCCCCAGCATTTT. Translation: CASSKNQPQHF.

This clonotype was seen at least ten times. The chain employs TRBV30 and TRBJ2-7, with D possibly matching TRBD2 (5 bases). Trimming stripped 0 bases from V and 9 bases from J, with 9 bases between. CDR3 size: 11 residues. Germline loops: CDR1 GTSNPN, CDR2 SVGIG (reference sequence). The CDR3 DNA is TGTGCCTGGAGTGTACTGCGGGTGCAGTACTTC. It codes for CAWSVLRVQYF.

This clonotype was recorded many times. The chain joins TRBV29-1 to TRBJ2-5; 10 nucleotides line up with TRBD2. The V gene end was trimmed by 3 bases and the J gene end by 7 bases; junction bases not matched to a gene: 11. In germline, CDR1 is SQVTM, CDR2 ANQGSEA. CDR3 size: 15 residues. In nucleotides, the CDR3 is TGCAGCGTTGATGGGCTGAGCGGGAGGGCGGGGACCCAGTACTTC. It translates to CSVDGLSGRAGTQYF. Using reference TRBV29-1 and TRBJ2-5 for the parts outside the CDR3, the full variable domain is SAVISQKPSRDICQRGTSLTIQCQVDSQVTMMFWYRQQPGQSLTLIATANQGSEATYESGFVIDKFPISRPNLTFSTLTVSNMSPEDSSIYLCSVDGLSGRAGTQYFGPGTRLLVL.

This sequence joins TRBV20-1 and TRBJ2-5, with 14 bases lining up with TRBD2. The CDR3 sequence is 17 residues long. Germline CDR1 reads DFQATT; CDR2 reads SNEGSKA (reference sequence). The J segment lost 3 bases and the V segment lost 3 bases, leaving 9 bases of the junction unmatched. CDR3 bases: TGCAGTGCTAGTGGGGGGACGGGACTAGCGGGAGAAGAGACCCAGTACTTC. Its protein product is CSASGGTGLAGEETQYF.

At least ten counts were recorded for this clonotype. This CDR3 is CASSYPSDGLAGTYEQYF. The CDR3 DNA sequence: TGTGCCAGCAGTTACCCATCCGACGGACTAGCGGGGACCTACGAGCAGTACTTC. The chain recombines TRBV6-2 or TRBV6-3 with TRBJ2-7, with 12 bases matching TRBD2. Germline CDR1 MNHEY, CDR2 SVGEGT. This CDR3 has 18 amino acids. Trimming at V came to 2 bases and at J to 2 bases, leaving 10 bases not matched to a gene.

This clonotype was recorded many times. The V gene is TRBV7-6, the J gene TRBJ2-7; TRBD1 might be the D (5 bases). From germline, CDR1 is SGHVS and CDR2 FNYEAQ. The V gene lost 1 base and the J gene lost 3 bases, with 13 bases spanning the gap. The CDR3 runs 15 residues. CDR3 loop: CASSLEVGRDYEQYF. The DNA for the CDR3 is TGTGCCAGCAGCTTAGAAGTCGGCAGGGACTACGAGCAGTACTTC.

Ten or more counts support this clonotype. The CDR3 is CASSLEGSQNIQYF. The CDR3 DNA follows: TGTGCCAGCAGCTTAGAAGGGTCGCAAAACATTCAGTACTTC. The chain combines TRBV13 with TRBJ2-4; no clear D gene. The length of the CDR3 is 14 residues. V lost 1 base, J lost 5 bases, and 9 bases lay in between. Germline CDR1 reads PRHDT; CDR2 reads FYEKMQ (reference sequence).

This chain joins TRBV11-1 and TRBJ2-7, with TRBD2 matching over 7 bases. The germline V gene has CDR1 SGHAT and CDR2 FQDESV (reference sequence). There are 14 residues in the CDR3. V dropped 4 bases and J dropped 2; count of bases not matched to a gene: 5. The CDR3 nucleotides read TGTGCCAGCAGCTCCGCTAGCGGTACCTACGAGCAGTACTTC. Encoded protein: CASSSASGTYEQYF.

Many counts were recorded for this clonotype. The chain has TRBV20-1 and TRBJ2-5; 8 bases fit TRBD1. V lost 3 bases, J lost 2 bases, and 8 bases stayed unmatched. The CDR3 is 15 residues long. Germline CDR1 DFQATT, CDR2 SNEGSKA (reference sequence). The CDR3 is CSARDPGQGQETQYF. The CDR3 bases are TGCAGTGCTAGGGACCCTGGACAGGGTCAAGAGACCCAGTACTTC.

This clonotype came up a few times. A much larger clone sits a single nucleotide away, making a read error possible. The chain recombines TRBV27 with TRBJ1-1; TRBD1 aligns across 7 bases. The CDR3 sequence is 14 residues long. The J segment lost 7 bases and the V segment lost 5 bases, leaving 10 bases of the junction unmatched. CDR1 MNHEY and CDR2 SMNVEV come from the germline V gene (reference sequence). The CDR3 region is CASSHNTGANEAFF. The CDR3 DNA follows: TGTGCCAGCAGTCACAATACAGGGGCCAATGAAGCTTTCTTT.

This clonotype was detected many times. The CDR3 loop is CASSSGDRVETQYF. The CDR3 coding sequence is TGTGCCAGCAGTTCAGGGGACAGGGTTGAGACCCAGTACTTC. The chain has TRBV28 and TRBJ2-5; 9 positions match TRBD1. CDR1 and CDR2 from the germline V gene are MDHEN and SYDVKM. The CDR3 length is 14 residues. V trimming: 4 bases; J trimming: 5 bases; junction bases outside the gene matches: 5.

The chain joins TRBV9 to TRBJ2-2, with 9 bases fitting TRBD2. The CDR3 has 17 residues. Trimming took 4 bases from V and 5 from J; bases not matched to a gene: 12. CDR1 is SGDLS, CDR2 YYNGEE, per germline. CDR3 residues: CASSPSPGLALTGELFF. The CDR3 DNA reads TGTGCCAGCAGCCCCTCACCGGGACTAGCTCTGACCGGGGAGCTGTTTTTT.

This clonotype was recorded many times. The gene calls are TRBV2 and TRBJ2-5; D is unclear. V was pared by 6 bases and J by 2 bases, with 13 bases between. This CDR3 is built from 14 residues. Looked up from germline, CDR1 is SNHLY and CDR2 is FYNNEI. The DNA for the CDR3 is TGTGCCAGCAGGAGAGTGTCACCACAAGAGACCCAGTACTTC. This translates into CASRRVSPQETQYF.

In its sample, this clonotype was seen many times. This CDR3 is CATTGTSATQYF. CDR3 DNA: TGTGCCACCACCGGGACTAGCGCTACCCAGTACTTC. The rearrangement joins TRBV15 to TRBJ2-5, with 10 bases identical to TRBD2. This CDR3 is built from 12 residues. The V and J ends lost 7 bases and 8 bases, in that order; junction bases with no gene match: 4. Germline values: CDR1 LNHNV, CDR2 YYDKDF (reference sequence).

This clonotype occurred many times. The CDR3 DNA follows: TGTGCCAGCAGCTTAAGCAGGGTCCTGGCCACCGGGGAGCTGTTTTTT. It translates to CASSLSRVLATGELFF. This chain joins TRBV11-2 and TRBJ2-2, with a possible D match to TRBD1 (5 bases). V lost 2 bases, J lost 4 bases, and 14 bases lay in between. Germline CDR1 is SGHAT and CDR2 is FQNNGV. The CDR3 is 16 residues long.